This is a list of T cell receptor beta chains from one sample in a study of response to subunit inactivated influenza vaccine. One entry per CDR3 protein, called by TCRdb with MiXCR from the RT-PCR reads. The sample consists of around 600,000 distinct CDR3 sequences, approximately 11% of them appearing once. These data are also associated with another study on T cells expressing NK-cell markers.

The material sequenced was PBMCs from blood, taken on the day of vaccination. The receptor set was obtained from a man aged 45-60 years who received an inactivated influenza vaccine. Both conserved end residues are part of each CDR3. The D gene is left open where the match is weak. For some rows the clone size is stated as once, few or many, or as a class when expanded; others skip it.

j_gene,v_gene,abundance,d_gene,CDR3aa,CDR3nt
TRBJ1-4,TRBV29-1,few,TRBD1,CSVAEQGVEKLFF,TGCAGCGTTGCGGAACAGGGGGTTGAAAAACTGTTTTTT
TRBJ1-1,TRBV4-2,NA,TRBD1,CASSQLPAGGNTEAFF,TGTGCCAGCAGCCAGCTTCCGGCAGGGGGTAACACTGAAGCTTTCTTT
TRBJ2-7,TRBV29-1,NA,NA,CSVELGNREQYF,TGCAGCGTTGAATTGGGCAACCGCGAGCAGTACTTC
TRBJ2-1,TRBV12-3/TRBV12-4,few,TRBD2,CASSFSGGENEQFF,TGTGCCAGCAGCTTCAGCGGGGGGGAGAATGAGCAGTTCTTC
TRBJ2-1,TRBV7-9,many,NA,CASSLTGSEGQFF,TGTGCCAGCAGCTTAACCGGATCGGAAGGGCAGTTCTTC
TRBJ1-1,TRBV7-3,NA,NA,CASSLNAGDTEAFF,TGTGCCAGCAGCTTAAATGCAGGGGACACTGAAGCTTTCTTT
TRBJ2-4,TRBV5-3,many,NA,CASSLAGNRAKNIQYF,TGTGCCAGCAGCTTGGCGGGGAACCGGGCCAAAAACATTCAGTACTTC
TRBJ2-5,TRBV21-1,NA,NA,CASSKTGLAGEYQETQYF,TGTGCCAGCAGCAAAACAGGACTAGCGGGGGAGTACCAAGAGACCCAGTACTTC
TRBJ2-7,TRBV5-6,few,NA,CASTTYGYEQYF,TGTGCCAGCACCACGTACGGGTACGAGCAGTACTTC
TRBJ1-2,TRBV5-5,few,NA,CASSLLTRGRRGYTF,TGTGCCAGCAGCTTGTTAACCCGGGGTCGCCGGGGCTACACCTTC
TRBJ2-2,TRBV12-3/TRBV12-4,many,NA,CASSSRTGELFF,TGTGCCAGCAGTTCGCGGACCGGGGAGCTGTTTTTT
TRBJ2-3,TRBV5-1,NA,TRBD2,CASSFAPSGVTDTQYF,TGCGCCAGCAGCTTCGCCCCTAGCGGGGTAACAGATACGCAGTATTTT
TRBJ2-2,TRBV20-1,NA,NA,CSARAGSNTGELFF,TGCAGTGCTAGAGCAGGTTCGAACACCGGGGAGCTGTTTTTT
TRBJ2-3,TRBV11-2,NA,TRBD2,CASSTSRTSGVVYSTDTQYF,TGTGCCAGCAGCACAAGCCGGACTAGCGGAGTCGTATACAGCACAGATACGCAGTATTTT
TRBJ2-7,TRBV12-3/TRBV12-4,few,NA,CASRPMDPGEQYF,TGTGCCAGCAGACCGATGGACCCTGGCGAGCAGTACTTC
TRBJ2-5,TRBV11-2,NA,NA,CASSTPSLAGGTQYF,TGTGCCAGCAGCACACCTTCCCTGGCTGGCGGGACCCAGTACTTC
TRBJ2-7,TRBV4-1,NA,TRBD1,CASSPLDRGSLDEQYF,TGCGCCAGCAGCCCCCTAGACAGGGGCAGCCTTGACGAGCAGTACTTC
TRBJ2-5,TRBV18,many,NA,CASSPTAGETQYF,TGTGCCAGCTCACCAACAGCCGGGGAGACCCAGTACTTC
TRBJ2-3,TRBV29-1,many,TRBD2,CSITRVSGATDTQYF,TGCAGCATTACCCGGGTGAGCGGGGCCACAGATACGCAGTATTTT
TRBJ2-7,TRBV6-2/TRBV6-3,NA,TRBD1,CASSPRRDRGYEQYF,TGTGCCAGCAGTCCCCGCCGGGACAGGGGTTACGAGCAGTACTTC
TRBJ1-1,TRBV18,NA,NA,CASSPFLPRTATNTEAFF,TGTGCCAGCTCACCATTTCTTCCGCGGACAGCGACGAACACTGAAGCTTTCTTT
TRBJ1-2,TRBV4-3,many,NA,CASSQESPGGNYGYTF,TGCGCCAGCAGCCAAGAATCCCCGGGGGGGAACTATGGCTACACCTTC
TRBJ2-4,TRBV12-3/TRBV12-4,few,NA,CATSDVTNIQYF,TGTGCCACCTCGGACGTTACAAACATTCAGTACTTC
TRBJ2-1,TRBV24-1,NA,TRBD1,CATSGFSGGNEQFF,TGTGCCACCAGTGGGTTTTCAGGGGGCAATGAGCAGTTCTTC
TRBJ1-1,TRBV6-2/TRBV6-3,NA,NA,CASSYEAFF,TGTGCCAGCAGTTATGAAGCTTTCTTT
TRBJ1-1,TRBV2,many,TRBD1,CARRDSRMNTEAFF,TGTGCCAGGAGGGACAGCCGAATGAACACTGAAGCTTTCTTT
TRBJ1-5,TRBV19,few,NA,CASSQDSHSNQPQHF,TGTGCCAGTAGCCAGGACAGCCATAGCAATCAGCCCCAGCATTTT
TRBJ2-1,TRBV27,few,NA,CASSLWGRDNEQFF,TGTGCCAGCAGTTTATGGGGGCGGGACAATGAGCAGTTCTTC
TRBJ1-1,TRBV29-1,NA,NA,CSATWTNTEAFF,TGCAGCGCCACTTGGACGAACACTGAAGCTTTCTTT
TRBJ2-1,TRBV20-1,many,TRBD1,CSAETGGVYNEQFF,TGCAGTGCTGAGACAGGGGGCGTTTACAATGAGCAGTTCTTC
TRBJ2-3,TRBV4-3,NA,TRBD2,CASSQGGSGGAGDTQYF,TGCGCCAGCAGCCAAGGTGGTAGCGGGGGGGCGGGAGATACGCAGTATTTT
TRBJ2-7,TRBV15,few,TRBD2,CATSSRLGLESYEQYF,TGTGCCACCAGCTCACGGCTGGGACTAGAATCCTACGAGCAGTACTTC
TRBJ2-5,TRBV29-1,many,NA,CSVDRAQETQYF,TGCAGCGTTGACAGGGCCCAAGAGACCCAGTACTTC
TRBJ2-5,TRBV6-6,many,NA,CASSYQGETQYF,TGTGCCAGCAGTTACCAGGGAGAGACCCAGTACTTC
TRBJ1-6,TRBV6-1,NA,NA,CASSPRQARYNSPLHF,TGTGCCAGCAGTCCACGACAGGCCCGGTATAATTCACCCCTCCACTTT
TRBJ1-5,TRBV10-3,few,NA,CAINEGRADQPQHF,TGTGCCATCAACGAGGGTAGGGCGGATCAGCCCCAGCATTTT
TRBJ2-5,TRBV7-9,few,NA,CASSLRRGQQETQYF,TGTGCCAGCAGCTTAAGGCGGGGACAGCAAGAGACCCAGTACTTC
TRBJ2-2,TRBV11-2,NA,NA,CASSTVGGVDTGELFF,TGTGCCAGCAGCACCGTTGGCGGGGTGGACACCGGGGAGCTGTTTTTT
TRBJ1-1,TRBV28,NA,NA,CATFPGTEAFF,TGTGCCACCTTCCCCGGGACTGAAGCTTTCTTT
TRBJ1-1,TRBV6-2/TRBV6-3,NA,NA,CASGPGTKNTEAFF,TGTGCCAGCGGCCCCGGGACAAAAAACACTGAAGCTTTCTTT
TRBJ2-1,TRBV11-3,many,TRBD1,CASSPRQGGYNEQFF,TGTGCCAGCAGCCCTAGACAGGGGGGTTACAATGAGCAGTTCTTC
TRBJ1-2,TRBV4-2,NA,TRBD1,CASSQERQGTYGYTF,TGTGCCAGCAGCCAAGAAAGACAGGGGACCTATGGCTACACCTTC